Listed below are T cell receptor beta chains from one sample, sequenced in a study of T cell repertoires in cytomegalovirus infection. One entry per CDR3 protein results from TCRdb running MiXCR on the reads. The sample lists 450,000 to 600,000 distinct CDR3 sequences; 30% to 40% were seen once. No antigen has been identified for these receptors. The input for sequencing was cultured PBMCs, taken from culture after CMV antigen stimulation. Source of these receptors: a human donor in good health (CMV status not recorded). Some clones in this sample may be carry-over from other donors' samples. CDR3s include the opening cysteine and the closing phenylalanine or tryptophan.

v_call cdr3_aa
TRBV24-1 CATQGSSNEKLFF
TRBV4-3 CASSQDGDSPLHF
TRBV4-1 CASSHTSSPLHF
TRBV7-9 CASSPTLSGSDYNEQFF
TRBV29-1 CSVEDRGRGRRLYGYTF
TRBV7-6 CASSPILRQGPNEQFF
TRBV7-6 CASSLGPGPQGPQHF
TRBV29-1 CSAMLAGLNEQFF
TRBV28 CASSSRDRNGYTF
TRBV19 CASSIGFGGGVQSGELFF
TRBV19 CASRGNSANSGNTIYF
TRBV6-6 CASRGLAGELFF
TRBV7-2 CASSPVSGRANNEQFF
TRBV9 CASSVEGLGYEQYF
TRBV12-3/TRBV12-4 CASSLSRDEAFF
TRBV7-2 CASSSLRDTQYF
TRBV5-1 CASSFGTGGDEQYF
TRBV7-2 CASSRDLTYEQYF
TRBV7-2 CASSSVRARSHEQFF
TRBV5-3 CASSLETGTRNEQFF
TRBV18 CASSRDREGNQPQHF